The entry below describes one TCR beta chain. Its antigen is still unknown. This sample was taken from a study of T cell repertoires in cytomegalovirus infection. Across the whole study: Evidence of both CMV infection and a matching HLA type came from public TCR beta signatures.

Study-level points and caveats: HLA-C-restricted CMV-specific TCR beta clonotypes were dominant in the ex vivo response.

This CDR3 is built from 16 residues. In germline, CDR1 is MNHEY, CDR2 SVGAGI. Trimming removed 0 bases at V and 2 bases at J, with 12 bases between. Each CDR3 protein is one row after TCRdb ran MiXCR on the reads. The repertoire consists of 310,000 or so distinct CDR3 sequences, with roughly 24% occurring once and the leading ten covering about 15%. Material for sequencing was PBMCs. The sequence was collected from a human donor in good health (CMV status not recorded). Some clones in this sample may be carry-over from other donors' samples. This chain links TRBV6-5 with TRBJ2-3; D is possibly TRBD2 (5 bases). The CDR3 DNA sequence: TGTGCCAGCAGTTACTCTGCTAGCCCTCACACAGATACGCAGTATTTT. Residues: CASSYSASPHTDTQYF.